The rows below give T cell receptor beta chains drawn from one sample of a study of blood T cells in healthy people across ages. TCRdb processed the 5' RACE reads anew with MiXCR; each CDR3 protein has one entry. The repertoire holds 1 million to 1.2 million distinct CDR3 sequences, with 30% to 40% as singletons. Material: blood. These receptors all come from a man aged 18 to 30 in good health. Both conserved end residues are part of each CDR3. The D gene is left open where the match is weak. Clone size is given for some rows only: seen once, a few or many times, or a class if the clone is expanded.

J,size,V,D,CDR3,DNA
TRBJ1-1,.,TRBV9,TRBD1,CASSPRDREAMNTEAFF,TGTGCCAGCAGCCCGCGGGACAGGGAGGCCATGAACACTGAAGCTTTCTTT
TRBJ2-3,.,TRBV6-2/TRBV6-3,.,CATPTVADTQYF,TGTGCCACTCCGACAGTCGCAGATACGCAGTATTTT
TRBJ2-1,few,TRBV7-9,TRBD2,CASSLGSGGLNEQFF,TGTGCCAGCAGCCTTGGCAGCGGGGGGCTCAATGAGCAGTTCTTC
TRBJ2-7,few,TRBV27,TRBD1,CASSYTGTGFYEQYF,TGTGCCAGCAGTTATACCGGGACAGGTTTCTACGAGCAGTACTTC
TRBJ2-7,.,TRBV4-3,.,CASSQELGSYEQYF,TGCGCCAGCAGCCAAGAATTGGGGAGCTACGAGCAGTACTTC
TRBJ2-7,few,TRBV6-2/TRBV6-3,.,CASRSFAGRGDTYEQYF,TGTGCCAGCCGCTCATTTGCTGGACGGGGAGATACCTACGAGCAGTACTTC
TRBJ2-3,.,TRBV2,.,CASGDRGGADTHYF,TGTGCCAGCGGAGACAGGGGAGGGGCAGATACGCACTATTTT
TRBJ1-2,.,TRBV4-3,TRBD1,CASSQERAGGPPNYGYTF,TGCGCCAGCAGCCAAGAGAGGGCAGGGGGCCCTCCAAACTATGGCTACACCTTC
TRBJ2-3,.,TRBV5-1,TRBD2,CASSLAWVLADSTDTQYF,TGCGCCAGCAGCTTGGCCTGGGTCCTAGCGGATAGCACAGATACGCAGTATTTT
TRBJ2-1,.,TRBV20-1,.,CSAHDLGSSYNEQFF,TGCAGTGCCCATGACTTAGGGAGCTCCTACAATGAGCAGTTCTTC
TRBJ1-6,.,TRBV6-5,.,CASSYSAGLGNSPLHF,TGTGCCAGCAGTTACTCCGCGGGGTTGGGCAATTCACCCCTCCACTTT
TRBJ2-3,few,TRBV5-6,.,CASSLVASGTDTQYF,TGTGCCAGCAGCTTGGTAGCGTCGGGCACAGATACGCAGTATTTT
TRBJ1-1,.,TRBV4-3,.,CASSQDLAGQNTEAFF,TGCGCCAGCAGCCAAGACTTGGCGGGCCAGAACACTGAAGCTTTCTTT
TRBJ2-1,.,TRBV4-2,.,CASSQDRVGEQFF,TGTGCCAGCAGCCAAGACAGGGTAGGTGAGCAGTTCTTC
TRBJ1-2,many,TRBV20-1,.,CSASPAYGYTF,TGCAGTGCATCACCGGCCTATGGCTACACCTTC
TRBJ1-6,few,TRBV7-2,.,CASSPWTGDNSPLHF,TGTGCCAGCAGCCCGTGGACGGGAGATAATTCACCCCTCCACTTT
TRBJ2-5,.,TRBV16,.,CASSRTSEDGTQYF,TGTGCCAGCAGTCGGACAAGCGAAGACGGGACCCAGTACTTC
TRBJ2-5,.,TRBV12-3/TRBV12-4,.,CASSHGTKVIQETQYF,TGTGCCAGCAGTCACGGGACAAAGGTCATCCAAGAGACCCAGTACTTC
TRBJ1-2,few,TRBV7-9,.,CASSLEGADGYTF,TGTGCCAGCAGCTTAGAAGGGGCGGATGGCTACACCTTC
TRBJ2-3,.,TRBV12-3/TRBV12-4,.,CASSPQDVNADMQYF,TGTGCCAGCAGTCCCCAGGACGTTAACGCAGATATGCAATATTTT
TRBJ2-3,.,TRBV24-1,.,CATSDLGSTDTQYF,TGTGCCACCAGTGATTTGGGCAGCACAGATACGCAGTATTTT
TRBJ1-1,.,TRBV25-1,.,CASTTRGATEAFF,TGTGCCAGCACCACAAGGGGTGCCACTGAAGCTTTCTTT
TRBJ2-6,.,TRBV3-1,.,CASSRPLHTGANVLTF,TGTGCCAGCAGCCGCCCCTTACATACTGGGGCCAACGTCCTGACTTTC
TRBJ1-2,few,TRBV5-4,.,CASSVTDVSNYGYTF,TGTGCCAGCAGCGTGACAGATGTGTCTAACTATGGCTACACCTTC
TRBJ2-7,once,TRBV6-2/TRBV6-3,.,CASSQTGTHNEQYF,TGTGCCAGCAGTCAAACCGGGACCCACAATGAGCAGTACTTC
TRBJ1-1,few,TRBV6-1,TRBD1,CASKQGMNTEAFF,TGTGCCAGCAAACAGGGGATGAACACTGAAGCTTTCTTT
TRBJ1-2,.,TRBV6-6,.,CASSYADLYGYTF,TGTGCCAGCAGTTATGCGGATCTCTATGGCTACACCTTC
TRBJ1-5,few,TRBV20-1,.,CSVVRSNQPQHF,TGCAGTGTTGTGAGGAGCAATCAGCCCCAGCATTTT
TRBJ2-3,.,TRBV7-8,TRBD2,CASSLGAGGPVTDTQYF,TGTGCCAGCAGCTTAGGGGCGGGGGGGCCTGTCACAGATACGCAGTATTTT
TRBJ2-5,few,TRBV20-1,.,CSARRVRETQYF,TGCAGTGCCAGGCGAGTCCGGGAGACCCAGTACTTC
TRBJ2-3,few,TRBV20-1,TRBD2,CSARGGLAGRSTDTQYF,TGCAGTGCTAGGGGGGGACTAGCGGGGCGAAGCACAGATACGCAGTATTTT
TRBJ2-1,.,TRBV12-3/TRBV12-4,.,CASSSTILITSEQFF,TGTGCCAGCAGTTCGACTATTTTGATAACAAGTGAGCAGTTCTTC
TRBJ2-7,few,TRBV7-8,TRBD1,CASSFQWDRASYEQYF,TGTGCCAGCAGCTTTCAATGGGACAGGGCCTCCTACGAGCAGTACTTC
TRBJ2-3,.,TRBV6-6,TRBD2,CASSLTSGGSDTDTQYF,TGTGCCAGCAGTTTGACTAGCGGGGGCTCAGACACAGATACGCAGTATTTT
TRBJ1-2,few,TRBV12-3/TRBV12-4,.,CASRDPRGYTF,TGTGCCAGCAGGGACCCCCGGGGCTACACCTTC
TRBJ2-1,few,TRBV3-1,.,CASSLGEVGLQFF,TGTGCCAGCAGCCTCGGGGAGGTGGGATTGCAGTTCTTC
TRBJ1-1,.,TRBV12-3/TRBV12-4,.,CASTAGILGTEAFF,TGTGCCAGCACCGCAGGGATCTTGGGCACTGAAGCTTTCTTT
TRBJ2-7,.,TRBV4-1,.,CASSQDQFRDDNEQYF,TGCGCCAGCAGCCAAGATCAGTTCAGGGACGACAATGAGCAGTACTTC
TRBJ2-3,.,TRBV7-9,TRBD2,CASSLLEAGGISTDTQYF,TGTGCCAGCAGCTTACTCGAAGCGGGGGGCATTAGCACAGATACGCAGTATTTT
TRBJ2-3,.,TRBV7-9,.,CASGAGIITDTQYF,TGTGCCAGCGGAGCTGGAATCATCACAGATACGCAGTATTTT
TRBJ1-2,.,TRBV7-2,.,CASSLDDFASGYTF,TGTGCCAGCAGCTTAGACGACTTCGCCTCGGGCTACACCTTC
TRBJ2-3,.,TRBV7-2,.,CASSSPGSLTDTQYF,TGTGCCAGCAGCTCCCCGGGCTCATTAACAGATACGCAGTATTTT
TRBJ2-1,.,TRBV5-1,TRBD1,CASSPTTGGAYNEQFF,TGCGCCAGCAGCCCCACCACAGGGGGCGCGTACAATGAGCAGTTCTTC
TRBJ1-2,once,TRBV27,.,CASSPLGRLYGYTF,TGTGCCAGCAGTCCACTCGGGAGGTTATATGGCTACACCTTC
TRBJ2-2,.,TRBV20-1,.,CSARDLRAGELFF,TGCAGTGCTAGAGATCTCAGGGCCGGGGAGCTGTTTTTT
TRBJ2-3,.,TRBV14,TRBD2,CASSQGGGWPDTQYF,TGTGCCAGCAGCCAAGGGGGGGGATGGCCAGATACGCAGTATTTT